This passage covers 5 T cell receptor beta chains from one sample sequenced in a study of cytomegalovirus exposure and HLA in healthy donors. PCR amplification relied on 60 Vbeta primers (plus 13 Jbeta primers). Data came from immunoSEQ multiplex PCR; TCRdb stores just in-frame clones and leaves some out. In the table there are about 120,000 clones, about 68% of which are singletons. Material: PBMCs. Receptors originate from a woman in her fifties or sixties in good health and CMV-seropositive.

This clone was picked up one time. The chain is built from TRBV7-6 and TRBJ2-7, with TRBD1 matching 8 bases. The ends lost 1 base at V and 11 bases at J; junction bases unmatched: 10. Germline V gene lookup returns CDR1 SGHVS and CDR2 FNYEAQ. The CDR3 covers 14 residues. CDR3 residues: CASSLGTGTSSEYF. DNA for the CDR3: TGTGCCAGCAGCTTAGGGACAGGGACCTCCAGCGAGTACTTC.

This chain links TRBV9 with TRBJ1-2; TRBD1 aligns across 7 bases. The germline gives CDR1 SGDLS, CDR2 YYNGEE. The V and J ends lost 3 bases and 8 bases, in that order; junction bases with no gene match: 7. This CDR3 region has 13 residues. CDR3 protein: CASSADRVGGYTF. As DNA, the CDR3 is TGTGCCAGCAGCGCTGACAGGGTCGGAGGCTACACCTTC.

This clone showed up just a few times. The gene calls are TRBV19 and TRBJ2-6; tentatively, D is TRBD1 (6 bases). V gave up 10 bases and J gave up 0 bases, with 13 bases separating them. Germline V CDR1 and CDR2: LNHDA, SQIVND (reference sequence). The CDR3 covers 15 residues. The CDR3 loop is CATGGRPSGANVLTF. The CDR3 DNA reads as TGTGCCACTGGGGGCAGGCCCTCTGGGGCCAACGTCCTGACTTTC.

The chain links TRBV9 to TRBJ2-7; no reliable D call. Germline V CDR1 and CDR2: SGDLS, YYNGEE. The CDR3 loop spans 14 amino acids. V lost 0 bases and J 2 bases, leaving 9 bases between the germline ends. This CDR3 is CASSVGAEAYEQYF. Written as DNA, the CDR3 is TGTGCCAGCAGCGTAGGGGCAGAAGCCTACGAGCAGTACTTC.

The chain employs TRBV27 and TRBJ1-2; D is perhaps TRBD1 (5 bases). The CDR3 sequence is 15 residues long. V was pared by 6 bases and J by 0 bases, with 14 bases between. Germline V gene sequence: CDR1 MNHEY, CDR2 SMNVEV (reference sequence). The CDR3 loop is CASSMGRGTNYGYTF. The CDR3 nucleotides read TGTGCCAGCAGCATGGGGAGGGGCACTAACTATGGCTACACCTTC.